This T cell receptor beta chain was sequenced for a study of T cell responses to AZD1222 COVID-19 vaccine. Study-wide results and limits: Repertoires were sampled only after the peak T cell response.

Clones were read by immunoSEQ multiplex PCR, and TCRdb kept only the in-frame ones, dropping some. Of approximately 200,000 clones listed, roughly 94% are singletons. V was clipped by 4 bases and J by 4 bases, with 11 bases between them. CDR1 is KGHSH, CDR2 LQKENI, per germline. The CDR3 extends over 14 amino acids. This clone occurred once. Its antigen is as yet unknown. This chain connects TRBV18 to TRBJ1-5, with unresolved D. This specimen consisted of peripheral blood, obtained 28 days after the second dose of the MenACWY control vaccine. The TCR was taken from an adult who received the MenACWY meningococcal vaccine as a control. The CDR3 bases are TGTGCCAGCTCACTTAACAGTGTAAATCAGCCCCAGCATTTT. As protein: CASSLNSVNQPQHF.